This TCR beta chain was profiled in a study of blood T cell repertoires in COVID-19. Whole-study context: COVID-19 samples collected from the United States, Italy and Spain covered acute and convalescent phases.

Here immunoSEQ multiplex PCR was the method, and the copy in TCRdb shows in-frame clones only, minus some. The table includes approximately 270,000 clones, roughly 84% detected once. This CDR3 spans 13 amino acids. Trimming removed 6 bases at V and 7 bases at J, with 13 bases between. The Seattle patients joined while their infection was active and were tracked longitudinally afterward. The sample taken for sequencing was peripheral blood. The TCR was taken from a person aged 70 to 85 with COVID-19, enrolled during active disease. The genes are TRBV12-3 or TRBV12-4 and TRBJ1-5, with D unresolved. This CDR3 reads CASSPGPGQPQHF. CDR3 in DNA: TGTGCCAGCAGCCCTGGGCCAGGCCAGCCCCAGCATTTT.